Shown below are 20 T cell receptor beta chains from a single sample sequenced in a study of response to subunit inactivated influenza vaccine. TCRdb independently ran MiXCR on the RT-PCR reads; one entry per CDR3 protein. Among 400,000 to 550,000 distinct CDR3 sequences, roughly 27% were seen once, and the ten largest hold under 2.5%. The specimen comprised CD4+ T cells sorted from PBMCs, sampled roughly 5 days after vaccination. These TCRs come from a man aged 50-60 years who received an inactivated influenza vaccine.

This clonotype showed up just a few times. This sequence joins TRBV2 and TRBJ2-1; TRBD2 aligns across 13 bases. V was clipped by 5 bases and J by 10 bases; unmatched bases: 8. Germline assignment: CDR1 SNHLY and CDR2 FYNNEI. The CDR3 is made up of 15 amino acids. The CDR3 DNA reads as TGTGCCAGCAGTCAGACTAGCGGGGGGCCCGGGGAGCAGTTCTTC. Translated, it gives CASSQTSGGPGEQFF.

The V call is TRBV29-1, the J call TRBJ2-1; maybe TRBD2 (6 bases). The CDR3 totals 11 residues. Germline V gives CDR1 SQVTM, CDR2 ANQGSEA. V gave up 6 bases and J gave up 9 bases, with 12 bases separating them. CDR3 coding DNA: TGCAGCGTCCGAGTGGGGGGTGAGCAGTTCTTC. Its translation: CSVRVGGEQFF.

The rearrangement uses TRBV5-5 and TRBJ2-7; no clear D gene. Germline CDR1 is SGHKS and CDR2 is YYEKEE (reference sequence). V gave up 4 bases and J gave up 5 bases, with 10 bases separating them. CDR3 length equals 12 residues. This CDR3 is CASSVSFDEQYF. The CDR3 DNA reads TGTGCCAGCAGCGTGAGCTTCGACGAGCAGTACTTC.

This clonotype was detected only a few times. For the CDR3, the DNA is TGTGCCAGCAGCCGGGGGGAAGCCTACGAGCAGTACTTC. It is translated as CASSRGEAYEQYF. This chain connects TRBV28 to TRBJ2-7; 7 nucleotides line up with TRBD2. CDR3 length: 13 amino acids. Germline assignment: CDR1 MDHEN and CDR2 SYDVKM. Germline trimming cut 6 bases from V and 2 bases from J; bases unmatched to any gene: 4.

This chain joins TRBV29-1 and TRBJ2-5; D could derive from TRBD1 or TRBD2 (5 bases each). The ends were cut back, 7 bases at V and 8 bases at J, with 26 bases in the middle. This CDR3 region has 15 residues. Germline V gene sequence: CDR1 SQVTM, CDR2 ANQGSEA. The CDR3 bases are TGCAGCGCCGATTCCCTGGGGGTGCGGGCGAGCACCCAGTACTTC. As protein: CSADSLGVRASTQYF.

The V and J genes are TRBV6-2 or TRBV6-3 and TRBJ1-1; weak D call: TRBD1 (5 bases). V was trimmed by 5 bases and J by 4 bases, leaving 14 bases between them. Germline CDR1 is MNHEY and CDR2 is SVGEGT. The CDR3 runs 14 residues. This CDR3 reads CASSGLGAGTEAFF. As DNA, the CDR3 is TGTGCCAGCAGTGGTTTAGGGGCGGGCACTGAAGCTTTCTTT.

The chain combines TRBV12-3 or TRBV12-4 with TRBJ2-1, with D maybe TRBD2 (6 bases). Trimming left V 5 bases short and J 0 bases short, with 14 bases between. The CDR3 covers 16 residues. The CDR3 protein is CASSRGAGRSYNEQFF. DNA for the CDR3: TGTGCCAGCAGTCGTGGGGCGGGGCGCTCCTACAATGAGCAGTTCTTC.

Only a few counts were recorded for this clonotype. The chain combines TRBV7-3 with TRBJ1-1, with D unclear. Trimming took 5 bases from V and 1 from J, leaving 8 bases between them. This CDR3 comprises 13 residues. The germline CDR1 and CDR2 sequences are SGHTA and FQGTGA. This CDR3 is CASSTRPNTEAFF. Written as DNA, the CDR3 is TGTGCCAGCAGCACAAGGCCGAACACTGAAGCTTTCTTT.

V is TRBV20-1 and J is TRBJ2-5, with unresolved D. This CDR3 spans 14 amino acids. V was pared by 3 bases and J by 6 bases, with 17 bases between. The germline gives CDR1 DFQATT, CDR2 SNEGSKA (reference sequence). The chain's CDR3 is CSASSPLLGQTQYF. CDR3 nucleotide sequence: TGCAGTGCTAGCTCCCCACTCCTAGGGCAGACCCAGTACTTC.

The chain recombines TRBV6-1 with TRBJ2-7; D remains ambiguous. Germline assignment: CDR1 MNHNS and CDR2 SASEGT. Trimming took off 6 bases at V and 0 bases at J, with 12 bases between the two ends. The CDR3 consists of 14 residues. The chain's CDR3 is CASRNPSTSYEQYF. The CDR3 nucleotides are TGTGCCAGCAGAAACCCTTCAACCTCCTACGAGCAGTACTTC.

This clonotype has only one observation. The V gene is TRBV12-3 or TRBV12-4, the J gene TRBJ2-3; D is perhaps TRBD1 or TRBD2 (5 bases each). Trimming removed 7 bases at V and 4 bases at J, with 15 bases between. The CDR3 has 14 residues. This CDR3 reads CASKGGWGSDTQYF. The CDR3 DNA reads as TGTGCCAGCAAAGGAGGTTGGGGGTCAGATACGCAGTATTTT.

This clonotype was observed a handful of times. The CDR3 sequence: CATSRQYRGLDGYTF. CDR3 DNA sequence: TGTGCCACCAGCAGACAATACAGGGGTCTCGATGGCTACACCTTC. The chain carries TRBV15 and TRBJ1-2; the match to TRBD1 covers 7 bases. The CDR3 sequence is 15 residues long. The germline gives CDR1 LNHNV, CDR2 YYDKDF (reference sequence). With 2 bases clipped from V and 6 bases from J, the junction kept 9 bases outside the gene matches.

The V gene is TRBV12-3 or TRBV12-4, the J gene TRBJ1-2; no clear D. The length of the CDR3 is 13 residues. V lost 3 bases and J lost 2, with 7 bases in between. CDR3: CASSFGKNYGYTF. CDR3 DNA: TGTGCCAGCAGTTTCGGCAAGAACTATGGCTACACCTTC.

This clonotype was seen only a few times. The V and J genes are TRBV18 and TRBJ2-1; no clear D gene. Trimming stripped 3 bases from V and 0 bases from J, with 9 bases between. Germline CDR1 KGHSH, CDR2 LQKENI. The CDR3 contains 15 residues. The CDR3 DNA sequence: TGTGCCAGCTCACCTTCACTTAGCTCCTACAATGAGCAGTTCTTC. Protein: CASSPSLSSYNEQFF.

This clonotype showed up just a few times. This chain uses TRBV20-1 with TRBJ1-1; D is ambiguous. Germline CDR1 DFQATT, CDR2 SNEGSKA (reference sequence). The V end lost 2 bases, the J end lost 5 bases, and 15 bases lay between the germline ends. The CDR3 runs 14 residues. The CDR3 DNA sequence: TGCAGTGCTAGACCTGGGTCCCTGGGGACTGAAGCTTTCTTT. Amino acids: CSARPGSLGTEAFF.

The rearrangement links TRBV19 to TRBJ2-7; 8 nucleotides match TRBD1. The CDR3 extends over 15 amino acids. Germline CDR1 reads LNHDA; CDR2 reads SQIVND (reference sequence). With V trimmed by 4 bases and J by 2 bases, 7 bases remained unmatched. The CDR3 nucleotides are TGTGCCAGTAGTACCTCCGGGACAGGACCCTACGAGCAGTACTTC. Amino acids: CASSTSGTGPYEQYF.

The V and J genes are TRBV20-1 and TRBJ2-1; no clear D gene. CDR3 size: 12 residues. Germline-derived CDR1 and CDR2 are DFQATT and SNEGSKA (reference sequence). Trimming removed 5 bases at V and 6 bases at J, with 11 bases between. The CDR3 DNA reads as TGCAGTGCTGACCGACCTGGCAATGAGCAGTTCTTC. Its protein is CSADRPGNEQFF.

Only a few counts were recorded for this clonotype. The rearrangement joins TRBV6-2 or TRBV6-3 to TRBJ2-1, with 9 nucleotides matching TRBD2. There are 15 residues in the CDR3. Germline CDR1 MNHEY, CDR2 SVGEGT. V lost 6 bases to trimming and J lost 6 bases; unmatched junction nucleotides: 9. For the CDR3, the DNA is TGTGCCAGCAGCGGAGGAGCGGGAGGTCCCAATGAGCAGTTCTTC. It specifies CASSGGAGGPNEQFF.

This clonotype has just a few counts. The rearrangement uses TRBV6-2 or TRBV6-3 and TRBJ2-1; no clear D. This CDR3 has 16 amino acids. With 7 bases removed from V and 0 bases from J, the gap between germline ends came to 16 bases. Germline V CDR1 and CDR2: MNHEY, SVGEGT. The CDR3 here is CASKGIGQGSYNEQFF. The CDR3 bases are TGTGCCAGCAAAGGAATTGGGCAAGGCTCCTACAATGAGCAGTTCTTC.

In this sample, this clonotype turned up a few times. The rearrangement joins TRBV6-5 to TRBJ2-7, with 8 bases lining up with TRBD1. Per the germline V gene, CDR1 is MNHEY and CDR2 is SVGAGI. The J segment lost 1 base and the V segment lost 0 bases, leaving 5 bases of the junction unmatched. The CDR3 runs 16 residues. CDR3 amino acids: CASSYSGQGMSYEQYF. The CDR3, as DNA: TGTGCCAGCAGTTACTCTGGACAGGGAATGTCCTACGAGCAGTACTTC.